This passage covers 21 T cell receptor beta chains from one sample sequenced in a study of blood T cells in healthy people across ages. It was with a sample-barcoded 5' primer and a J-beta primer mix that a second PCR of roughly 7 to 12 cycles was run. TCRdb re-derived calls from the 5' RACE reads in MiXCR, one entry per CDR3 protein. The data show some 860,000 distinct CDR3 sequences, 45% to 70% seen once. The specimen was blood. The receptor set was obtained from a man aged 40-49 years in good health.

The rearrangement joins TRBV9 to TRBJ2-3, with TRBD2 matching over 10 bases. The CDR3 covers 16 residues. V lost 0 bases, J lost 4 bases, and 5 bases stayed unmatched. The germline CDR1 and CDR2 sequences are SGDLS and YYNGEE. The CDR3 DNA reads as TGTGCCAGCAGCGTAGCTAGCGGGAGAACCTCAGATACGCAGTATTTT. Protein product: CASSVASGRTSDTQYF.

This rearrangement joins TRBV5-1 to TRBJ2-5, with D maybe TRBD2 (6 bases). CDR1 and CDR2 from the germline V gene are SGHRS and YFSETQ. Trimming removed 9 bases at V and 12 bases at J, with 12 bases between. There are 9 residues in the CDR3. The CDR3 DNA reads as TGCGCCAACGGGAGACAAGAGTACTTC. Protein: CANGRQEYF.

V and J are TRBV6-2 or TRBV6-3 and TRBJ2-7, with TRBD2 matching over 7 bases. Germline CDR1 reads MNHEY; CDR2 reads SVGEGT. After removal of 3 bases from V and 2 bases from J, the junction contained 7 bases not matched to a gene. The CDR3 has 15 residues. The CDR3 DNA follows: TGTGCCAGCAGTTATAGCGGGCGAGCTCCCTACGAGCAGTACTTC. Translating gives CASSYSGRAPYEQYF.

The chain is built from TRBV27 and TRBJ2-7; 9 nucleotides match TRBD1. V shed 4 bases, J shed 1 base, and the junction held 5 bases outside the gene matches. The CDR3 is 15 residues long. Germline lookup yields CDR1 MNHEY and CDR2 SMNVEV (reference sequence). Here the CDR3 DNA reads TGTGCCAGCAGTTCCAGGACAGGGGAGTCCTACGAGCAGTACTTC. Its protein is CASSSRTGESYEQYF.

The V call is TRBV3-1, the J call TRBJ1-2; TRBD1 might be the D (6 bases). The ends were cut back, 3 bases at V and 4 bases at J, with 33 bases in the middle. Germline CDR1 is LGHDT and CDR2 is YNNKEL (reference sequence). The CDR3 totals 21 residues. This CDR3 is CASSQVGGRPMTQTGAYGYTF. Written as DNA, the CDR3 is TGTGCCAGCAGCCAGGTTGGGGGCAGGCCTATGACCCAGACCGGGGCCTATGGCTACACCTTC.

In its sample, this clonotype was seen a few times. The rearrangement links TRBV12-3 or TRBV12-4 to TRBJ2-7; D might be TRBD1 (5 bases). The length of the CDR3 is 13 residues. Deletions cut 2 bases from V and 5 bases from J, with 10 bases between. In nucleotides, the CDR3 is TGTGCCAGCAGTTTAATGGCCAGGGACGAGCAGTACTTC. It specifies CASSLMARDEQYF.

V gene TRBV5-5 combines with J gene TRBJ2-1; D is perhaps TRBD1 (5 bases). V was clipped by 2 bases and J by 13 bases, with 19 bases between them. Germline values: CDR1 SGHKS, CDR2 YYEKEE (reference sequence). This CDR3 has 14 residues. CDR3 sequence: CASSLGVVGETQFF. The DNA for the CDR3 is TGTGCCAGCAGCTTAGGGGTGGTTGGAGAGACCCAGTTCTTC.

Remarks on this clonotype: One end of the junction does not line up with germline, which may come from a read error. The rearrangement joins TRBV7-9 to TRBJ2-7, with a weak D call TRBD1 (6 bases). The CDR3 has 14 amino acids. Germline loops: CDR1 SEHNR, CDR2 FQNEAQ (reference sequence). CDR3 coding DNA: TGTGCCAACAGCCCCGCGGACAGACGAAACGAGCAGTACTTC. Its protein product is CANSPADRRNEQYF.

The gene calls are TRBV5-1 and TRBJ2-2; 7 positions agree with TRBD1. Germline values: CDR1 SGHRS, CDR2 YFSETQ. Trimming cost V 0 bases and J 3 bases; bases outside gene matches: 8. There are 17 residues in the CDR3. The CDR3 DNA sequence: TGCGCCAGCAGCTTGGGTCGTCGGGACAGTTACACCGGGGAGCTGTTTTTT. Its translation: CASSLGRRDSYTGELFF.

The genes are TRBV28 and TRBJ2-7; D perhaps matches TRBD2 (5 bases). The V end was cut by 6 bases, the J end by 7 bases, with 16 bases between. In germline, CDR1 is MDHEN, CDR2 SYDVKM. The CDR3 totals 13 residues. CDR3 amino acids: CASRPPGSSEQYF. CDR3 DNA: TGTGCCAGCAGACCTCCGGGGTCCTCGGAGCAGTACTTC.

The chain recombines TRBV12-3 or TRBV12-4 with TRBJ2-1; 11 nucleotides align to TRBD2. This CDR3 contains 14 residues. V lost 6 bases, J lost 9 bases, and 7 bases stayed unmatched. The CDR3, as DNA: TGTGCCAGCAGGGGACTAGCGGACTCATCTGAGCAGTTCTTC. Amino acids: CASRGLADSSEQFF.

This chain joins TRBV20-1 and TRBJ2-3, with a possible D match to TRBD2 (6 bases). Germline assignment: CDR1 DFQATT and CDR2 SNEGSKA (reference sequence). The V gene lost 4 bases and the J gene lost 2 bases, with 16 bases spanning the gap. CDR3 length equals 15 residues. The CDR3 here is CSATWGRRDTDTQYF. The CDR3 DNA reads TGCAGTGCTACCTGGGGGAGGCGAGACACAGATACGCAGTATTTT.

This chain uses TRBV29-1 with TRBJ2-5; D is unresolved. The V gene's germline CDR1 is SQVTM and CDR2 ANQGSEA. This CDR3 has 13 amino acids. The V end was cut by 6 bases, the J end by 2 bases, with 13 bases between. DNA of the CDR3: TGCAGCGTGCGCTGGCCAGCACAAGAGACCCAGTACTTC. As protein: CSVRWPAQETQYF.

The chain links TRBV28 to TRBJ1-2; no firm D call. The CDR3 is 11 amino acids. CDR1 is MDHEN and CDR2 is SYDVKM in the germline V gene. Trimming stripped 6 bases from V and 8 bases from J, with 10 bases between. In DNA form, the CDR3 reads TGTGCCAGCAGCCTAACATACGGCTACACCTTC. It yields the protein CASSLTYGYTF.

The CDR3 nucleotides are TGTGCCAGCAGCCCAAGGGTTTCGTACAATGAGCAGTTCTTC. As protein: CASSPRVSYNEQFF. J is TRBJ2-1 and V is TRBV12-3 or TRBV12-4, with D unclear. The CDR3 covers 14 residues. V was clipped by 6 bases and J by 4 bases, with 13 bases between them.

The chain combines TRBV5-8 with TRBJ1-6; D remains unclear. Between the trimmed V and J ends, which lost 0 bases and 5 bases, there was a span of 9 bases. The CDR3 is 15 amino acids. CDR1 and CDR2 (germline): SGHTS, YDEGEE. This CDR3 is CASSLGGRHNSPLHF. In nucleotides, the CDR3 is TGTGCCAGCAGCTTGGGCGGACGACATAATTCACCCCTCCACTTT.

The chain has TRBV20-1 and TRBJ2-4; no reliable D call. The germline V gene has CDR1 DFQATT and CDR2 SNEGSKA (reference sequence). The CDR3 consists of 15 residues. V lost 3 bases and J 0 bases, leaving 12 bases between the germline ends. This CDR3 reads CSASSPNLAKNIQYF. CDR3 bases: TGCAGTGCTAGTTCCCCTAACTTAGCCAAAAACATTCAGTACTTC.

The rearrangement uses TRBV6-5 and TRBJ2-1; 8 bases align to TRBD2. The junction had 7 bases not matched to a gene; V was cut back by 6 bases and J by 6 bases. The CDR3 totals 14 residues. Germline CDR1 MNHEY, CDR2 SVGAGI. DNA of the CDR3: TGTGCCAGCAGAGCGGGAGTCGTCGGCAATGAGCAGTTCTTC. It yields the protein CASRAGVVGNEQFF.

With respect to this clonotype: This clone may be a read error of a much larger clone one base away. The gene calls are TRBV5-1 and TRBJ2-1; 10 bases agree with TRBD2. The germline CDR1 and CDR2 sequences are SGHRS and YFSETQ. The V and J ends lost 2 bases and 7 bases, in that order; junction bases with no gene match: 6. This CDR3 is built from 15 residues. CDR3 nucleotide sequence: TGCGCCAGCAGCTTAGGCGGGACTAGCGCTAATGAGCAGTTCTTC. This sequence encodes CASSLGGTSANEQFF.

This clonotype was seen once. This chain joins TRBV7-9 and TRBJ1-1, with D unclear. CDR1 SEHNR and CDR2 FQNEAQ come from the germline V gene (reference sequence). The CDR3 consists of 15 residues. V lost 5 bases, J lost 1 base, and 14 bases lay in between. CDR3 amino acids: CASSPLGMGNTEAFF. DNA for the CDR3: TGTGCCAGCAGCCCTCTCGGTATGGGGAACACTGAAGCTTTCTTT.

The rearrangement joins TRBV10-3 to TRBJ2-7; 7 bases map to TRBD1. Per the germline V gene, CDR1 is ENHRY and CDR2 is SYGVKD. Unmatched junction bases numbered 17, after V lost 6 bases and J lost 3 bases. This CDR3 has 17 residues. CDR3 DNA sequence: TGTGCCATCAGGGCAACCCCTTTCCGGGACAGCTTCTACGAGCAGTACTTC. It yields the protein CAIRATPFRDSFYEQYF.